Listed below are T cell receptor beta chains from one sample, sequenced in a study of blood T cell repertoires in COVID-19. Sequencing used immunoSEQ multiplex PCR; TCRdb keeps in-frame clones, though not all of them. The table lists 200,000 to 300,000 clones, approximately 86% of them singletons. Sequenced material: peripheral blood. The receptors come from a man under 40 with active or convalescent COVID-19. The CDR3 runs from the conserved cysteine through the conserved F or W. The D gene is left open where the match is weak. Expanded clones are given a class, and other clones once, few, many or no size at all.

V	J	size	D	CDR3	DNA
TRBV7-8	TRBJ2-1	.	TRBD1	CASSLVRGRFMYNEQFF	TGTGCCAGCAGCTTAGTCAGGGGGCGCTTCATGTATAATGAGCAGTTCTTC
TRBV13	TRBJ2-7	.	TRBD2	CASSQLAGGPYEQYF	TGTGCCAGCAGCCAACTAGCGGGGGGGCCATACGAGCAGTACTTC
TRBV25-1	TRBJ1-6	.	.	CASTTGTHNSPLHF	TGTGCCAGCACCACCGGGACTCATAATTCACCCCTCCACTTT
TRBV12-3/TRBV12-4	TRBJ2-2	.	.	CASSLGAGELFF	TGTGCCAGCAGTTTAGGAGCCGGGGAGCTGTTTTTT
TRBV30	TRBJ1-2	.	.	CAWSGLWAASYGYTF	TGTGCCTGGAGTGGGCTTTGGGCAGCTTCGTATGGCTACACCTTC
TRBV27	TRBJ1-1	.	TRBD1	CASSPTGVGETEAFF	TGTGCCAGCAGTCCAACAGGGGTGGGCGAGACTGAAGCTTTCTTT
TRBV5-4	TRBJ2-6	.	.	CASSFLGVTGANVLTF	TGTGCCAGCAGCTTTCTCGGGGTTACTGGGGCCAACGTCCTGACTTTC
TRBV30	TRBJ1-1	.	.	CAWSVVAGDEAFF	TGTGCCTGGAGTGTAGTTGCAGGGGATGAAGCTTTCTTT
TRBV10-1	TRBJ2-1	.	TRBD2	CASSVTSTPGNEQFF	TGCGCCAGCAGCGTGACTAGCACCCCTGGCAATGAGCAGTTCTTC
TRBV5-5	TRBJ1-4	few	TRBD1	CASSPPGGTGGEKLFF	TGTGCCAGCAGCCCCCCGGGAGGGACAGGGGGTGAAAAACTGTTTTTT
TRBV5-1	TRBJ2-1	.	.	CASSVDRFYNEQFF	TGCGCCAGCAGCGTCGACAGATTTTACAATGAGCAGTTCTTC
TRBV5-8	TRBJ1-2	.	.	CASSFGRSRVGGYTF	TGTGCCAGCAGCTTCGGCCGGTCTCGGGTCGGGGGCTACACCTTC
TRBV4-3	TRBJ1-3	.	TRBD1	CASSQAAGQGPSGNTIYF	TGCGCCAGCAGCCAAGCGGCCGGACAGGGCCCCTCTGGAAACACCATATATTTT
TRBV6-2/TRBV6-3	TRBJ2-7	.	TRBD2	CASSYGGSGGLEQYF	TGTGCCAGCAGTTACGGGGGTAGCGGGGGGCTCGAGCAGTACTTC
TRBV6-2/TRBV6-3	TRBJ2-5	.	.	CASSSLVETQYF	TGTGCCAGCAGTTCTCTAGTTGAGACCCAGTACTTC
TRBV5-1	TRBJ2-3	once	TRBD1	CASSLRDRNTDTQYF	TGCGCCAGCAGCTTACGGGACAGGAACACAGATACGCAGTATTTT
TRBV6-5	TRBJ1-5	.	.	CASRQARGYQPQHF	TGTGCCAGCAGACAGGCGAGGGGGTATCAGCCCCAGCATTTT
TRBV19	TRBJ2-5	.	.	CAAEVGQGERETQYF	TGTGCCGCCGAGGTCGGGCAGGGCGAACGAGAGACCCAGTACTTC
TRBV6-5	TRBJ1-1	.	.	CASTTFGRNTEAFF	TGTGCCAGCACCACCTTCGGGAGGAACACTGAAGCTTTCTTT
TRBV28	TRBJ2-7	.	TRBD1	CASKDRARTYEQYF	TGTGCCAGCAAAGACAGGGCTAGGACCTACGAGCAGTACTTC
TRBV27	TRBJ1-6	.	.	CASSLFDTNSPLHF	TGTGCCAGCAGTTTATTTGACACTAATTCACCCCTCCACTTT
TRBV6-5	TRBJ2-7	once	.	CASTQDTIAYEQYF	TGTGCCAGCACCCAGGACACTATAGCCTACGAGCAGTACTTC
TRBV9	TRBJ1-3	.	.	CASSVFGGSGNTIYF	TGTGCCAGCAGCGTATTCGGGGGCTCTGGAAACACCATATATTTT
TRBV7-2	TRBJ2-2	.	TRBD2	CASSPLAGGTNTGELFF	TGTGCCAGCAGCCCCCTCGCGGGGGGCACGAACACCGGGGAGCTGTTTTTT
TRBV19	TRBJ1-1	.	TRBD1	CASPQGGIAEAFF	TGTGCCAGTCCACAGGGGGGAATCGCTGAAGCTTTCTTT
TRBV24-1	TRBJ2-3	once	TRBD1	CARPGDSYPFTDTQYF	TGTGCCCGACCCGGGGACAGCTACCCCTTCACAGATACGCAGTATTTT
TRBV13	TRBJ2-1	.	.	CASSPPNRYNEQFF	TGTGCCAGCAGCCCCCCTAACAGATACAATGAGCAGTTCTTC
TRBV7-2	TRBJ2-3	.	TRBD1	CASSWTGSSTDTQYF	TGTGCCAGCAGCTGGACAGGGAGTAGCACAGATACGCAGTATTTT
TRBV7-6	TRBJ1-6	.	TRBD1	CASSQGQGYNSPLHF	TGTGCCAGCAGCCAGGGACAGGGCTATAATTCACCCCTCCACTTT
TRBV2	TRBJ1-4	.	TRBD1	CASSTTGFNEKLFF	TGTGCCAGCAGCACGACAGGGTTTAATGAAAAACTGTTTTTT
TRBV6-2/TRBV6-3	TRBJ2-3	.	TRBD1	CASSDGGTGGRDTQYF	TGTGCCAGCAGTGACGGTGGGACAGGGGGCAGGGATACGCAGTATTTT
TRBV27	TRBJ2-1	once	.	CASSVRHGVTNNEQFF	TGTGCCAGCAGTGTCCGCCACGGGGTGACCAACAATGAGCAGTTCTTC
TRBV4-1	TRBJ2-1	.	.	CASSQPGAIYNEQFF	TGCGCCAGCAGCCAACCAGGGGCTATCTACAATGAGCAGTTCTTC
TRBV27	TRBJ2-7	.	.	CASSGGTVYEQYF	TGTGCCAGCAGCGGCGGGACGGTCTACGAGCAGTACTTC
TRBV5-6	TRBJ2-3	.	TRBD2	CASSRRLASTDTQYF	TGTGCCAGCAGCCGTAGACTAGCTAGCACAGATACGCAGTATTTT
TRBV18	TRBJ1-5	.	.	CASSPPVSPAGPQPQHF	TGTGCCAGCTCACCACCGGTCTCTCCCGCGGGCCCTCAGCCCCAGCATTTT
TRBV4-1	TRBJ1-1	.	.	CASSVGEGVTTEAFF	TGCGCCAGCAGCGTAGGGGAGGGGGTGACCACTGAAGCTTTCTTT
TRBV30	TRBJ2-5	.	TRBD1	CAWSPGQGTSQETQYF	TGTGCCTGGAGCCCGGGACAGGGGACTTCACAAGAGACCCAGTACTTC
TRBV3-1/TRBV3-2	TRBJ2-1	few	.	CASSQMRGEQFF	TGTGCCAGCAGCCAAATGCGGGGTGAGCAGTTCTTC
TRBV5-6	TRBJ2-7	.	TRBD2	CASSLSSGVHEQYF	TGTGCCAGCAGCTTGTCTAGCGGGGTTCACGAGCAGTACTTC
TRBV6-1	TRBJ2-2	once	.	CASSDQQGVDGELFF	TGTGCCAGCAGTGACCAACAGGGTGTCGACGGGGAGCTGTTTTTT
TRBV5-1	TRBJ2-7	.	.	CASSLATKSPSPYEQYF	TGCGCCAGCAGCTTGGCCACCAAGAGCCCCTCCCCGTACGAGCAGTACTTC
TRBV5-1	TRBJ1-1	.	.	CASSLARNTEAFF	TGCGCCAGCAGCTTGGCCAGGAACACTGAAGCTTTCTTT
TRBV6-2/TRBV6-3	TRBJ2-7	.	TRBD2	CASSGTGTSGGYEQYF	TGTGCCAGCAGCGGGACCGGGACTAGCGGGGGCTACGAGCAGTACTTC
TRBV30	TRBJ1-2	.	.	CAWSVGLLEHGYTF	TGTGCCTGGAGTGTGGGTTTACTGGAGCATGGCTACACCTTC
TRBV5-6	TRBJ1-2	.	.	CASRGQGSGYTF	TGTGCCAGCAGGGGGCAGGGTAGTGGCTACACCTTC
TRBV4-1	TRBJ2-3	.	.	CASSPTAAFDTQYF	TGCGCCAGCAGCCCGACTGCGGCATTCGATACGCAGTATTTT
TRBV4-1	TRBJ1-2	.	.	CASSQDTAGSYGYTF	TGCGCCAGCAGCCAAGATACTGCCGGGAGTTATGGCTACACCTTC
TRBV11-3	TRBJ2-3	.	TRBD2	CASSLRGLAPGDTQYF	TGTGCCAGCAGCTTACGGGGACTAGCCCCCGGCGATACGCAGTATTTT
TRBV6-6	TRBJ2-5	.	TRBD2	CASSPASGGETQYF	TGTGCCAGCAGTCCGGCTAGCGGGGGTGAGACCCAGTACTTC
TRBV27	TRBJ1-1	.	.	CASSFQVAGTEAFF	TGTGCCAGCAGTTTCCAGGTAGCGGGGACTGAAGCTTTCTTT
TRBV25-1	TRBJ2-3	.	.	CASSFPADTQYF	TGTGCCAGCAGTTTTCCCGCAGATACGCAGTATTTT